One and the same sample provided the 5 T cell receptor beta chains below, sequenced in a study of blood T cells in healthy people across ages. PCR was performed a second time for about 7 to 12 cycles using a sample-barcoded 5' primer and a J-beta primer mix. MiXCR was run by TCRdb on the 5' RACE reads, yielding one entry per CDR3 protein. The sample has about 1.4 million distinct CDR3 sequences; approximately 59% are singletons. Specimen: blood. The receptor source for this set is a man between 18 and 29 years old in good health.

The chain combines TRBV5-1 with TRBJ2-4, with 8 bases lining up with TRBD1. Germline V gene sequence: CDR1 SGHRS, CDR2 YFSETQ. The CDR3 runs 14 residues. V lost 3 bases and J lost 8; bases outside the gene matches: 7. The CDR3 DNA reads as TGCGCCAGCAGCTCAGAACAGGGGGGAGACATTCAGTACTTC. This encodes CASSSEQGGDIQYF.

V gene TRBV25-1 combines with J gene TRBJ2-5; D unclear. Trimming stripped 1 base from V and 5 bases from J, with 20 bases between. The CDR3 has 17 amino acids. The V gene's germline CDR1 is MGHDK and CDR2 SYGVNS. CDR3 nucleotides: TGTGCCAGCAGTGAATTTATGGGATCGCCTCAGTGGGAGACCCAGTACTTC. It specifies CASSEFMGSPQWETQYF.

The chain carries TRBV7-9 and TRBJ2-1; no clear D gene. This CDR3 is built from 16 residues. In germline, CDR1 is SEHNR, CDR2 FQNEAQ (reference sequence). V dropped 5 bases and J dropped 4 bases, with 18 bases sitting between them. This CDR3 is CASSPPDASVYNEQFF. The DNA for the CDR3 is TGTGCCAGCAGCCCCCCAGATGCTAGTGTTTACAATGAGCAGTTCTTC.

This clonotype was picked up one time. The CDR3 reads CASSYGPAVTSDRTNEQYF. CDR3 nucleotide sequence: TGTGCCAGCAGTTACGGACCAGCAGTTACATCTGACAGAACGAACGAGCAGTACTTC. The J gene is TRBJ2-7, the V gene TRBV6-2 or TRBV6-3; tentative D call: TRBD1 (5 bases). The length of the CDR3 is 19 residues. The V end was cut by 2 bases, the J end by 5 bases, with 28 bases between. Germline values: CDR1 MNHEY, CDR2 SVGEGT.

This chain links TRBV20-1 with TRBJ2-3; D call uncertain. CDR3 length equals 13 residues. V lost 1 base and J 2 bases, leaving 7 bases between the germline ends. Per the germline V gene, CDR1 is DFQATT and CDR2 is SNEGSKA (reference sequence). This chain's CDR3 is CSARGINTDTQYF. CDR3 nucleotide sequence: TGCAGTGCTAGAGGCATCAACACAGATACGCAGTATTTT.